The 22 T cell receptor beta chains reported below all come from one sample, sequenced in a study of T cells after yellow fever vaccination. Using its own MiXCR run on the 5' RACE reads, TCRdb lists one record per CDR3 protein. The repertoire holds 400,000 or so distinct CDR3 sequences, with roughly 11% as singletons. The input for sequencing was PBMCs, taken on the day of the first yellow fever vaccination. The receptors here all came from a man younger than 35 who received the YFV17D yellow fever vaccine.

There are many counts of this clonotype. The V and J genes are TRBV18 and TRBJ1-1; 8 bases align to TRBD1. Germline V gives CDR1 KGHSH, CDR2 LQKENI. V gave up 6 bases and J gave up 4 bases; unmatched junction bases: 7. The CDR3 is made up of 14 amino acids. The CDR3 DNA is TGTGCCAGCTCGCGACAGGGGACGCGCACTGAAGCTTTCTTT. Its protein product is CASSRQGTRTEAFF.

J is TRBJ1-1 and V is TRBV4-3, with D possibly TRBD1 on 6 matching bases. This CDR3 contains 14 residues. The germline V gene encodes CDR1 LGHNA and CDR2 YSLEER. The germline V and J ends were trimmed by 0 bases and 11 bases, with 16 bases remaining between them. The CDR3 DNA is TGCGCCAGCAGCCAAGATGGGAGGGGGGATTGGGCTTTCTTT. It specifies CASSQDGRGDWAFF.

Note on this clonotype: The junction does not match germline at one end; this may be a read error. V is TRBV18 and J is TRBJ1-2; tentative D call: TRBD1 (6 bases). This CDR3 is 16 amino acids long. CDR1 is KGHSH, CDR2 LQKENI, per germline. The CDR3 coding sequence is TGTGCCAGCTCAGCACCATCAGGGGAGTCTAACTATGGCTACACCTTC. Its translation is CASSAPSGESNYGYTF.

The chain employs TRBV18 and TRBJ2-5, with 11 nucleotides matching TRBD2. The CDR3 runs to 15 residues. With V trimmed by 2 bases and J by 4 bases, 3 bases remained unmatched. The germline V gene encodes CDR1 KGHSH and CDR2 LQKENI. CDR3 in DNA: TGTGCCAGCTCACCAACTAGCGGGGGAAGAGAGACCCAGTACTTC. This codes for CASSPTSGGRETQYF.

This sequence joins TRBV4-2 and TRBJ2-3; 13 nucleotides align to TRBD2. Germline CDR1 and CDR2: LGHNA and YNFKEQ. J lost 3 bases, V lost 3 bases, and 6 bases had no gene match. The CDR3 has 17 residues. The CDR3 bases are TGTGCCAGCAGCCAGATGGGGACTAGCGGGGTGACAGATACGCAGTATTTT. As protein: CASSQMGTSGVTDTQYF.

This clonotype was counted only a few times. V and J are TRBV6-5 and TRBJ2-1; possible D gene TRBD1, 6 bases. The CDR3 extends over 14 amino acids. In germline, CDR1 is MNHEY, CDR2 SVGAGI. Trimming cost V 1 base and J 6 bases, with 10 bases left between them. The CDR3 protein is CASSYYGRGNEQFF. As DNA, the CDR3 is TGTGCCAGCAGTTACTATGGCAGGGGCAATGAGCAGTTCTTC.

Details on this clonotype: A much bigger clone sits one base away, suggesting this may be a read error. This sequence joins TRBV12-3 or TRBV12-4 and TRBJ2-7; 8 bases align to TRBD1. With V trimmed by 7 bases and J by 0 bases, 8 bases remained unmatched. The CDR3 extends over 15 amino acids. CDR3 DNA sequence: TGTGCCAGCAATTTGGACAGGGCCAGCTCCTACGAGCAGTACTTC. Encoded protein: CASNLDRASSYEQYF.

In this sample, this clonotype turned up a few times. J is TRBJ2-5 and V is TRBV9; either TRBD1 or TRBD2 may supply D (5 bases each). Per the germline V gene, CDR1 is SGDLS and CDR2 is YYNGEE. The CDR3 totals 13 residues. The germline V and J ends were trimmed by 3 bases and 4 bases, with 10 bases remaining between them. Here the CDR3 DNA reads TGTGCCAGCAGCGGAGGGGAACGAGAGACCCAGTACTTC. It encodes CASSGGERETQYF.

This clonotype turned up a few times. The CDR3 DNA sequence: TGCGCCACCATGGAGAGTTACACAGATACGCAGTATTTT. This gives the protein CATMESYTDTQYF. This chain connects TRBV5-1 to TRBJ2-3, with unresolved D. This CDR3 has 13 residues. Germline V gene data show CDR1 as SGHRS and CDR2 as YFSETQ. V was cut by 9 bases and J by 2 bases, with 13 bases left in between. The full variable domain, completed using reference TRBV5-1 and TRBJ2-3, is KAGVTQTPRYLIKTRGQQVTLSCSPISGHRSVSWYQQTPGQGLQFLFEYFSETQRNKGNFPGRFSGRQFSNSRSEMNVSTLELGDSALYLCATMESYTDTQYFGPGTRLTVL.

The CDR3 bases are TGTGCCAGCAGCCGTGCAAGGACCTATGGCTACACCTTC. This gives the protein CASSRARTYGYTF. The gene calls are TRBV7-2 and TRBJ1-2, with D unclear. The V end was cut by 5 bases, the J end by 4 bases, with 11 bases between. CDR3 length equals 13 residues. Germline V lookup: CDR1 SGHTA, CDR2 FQGNSA.

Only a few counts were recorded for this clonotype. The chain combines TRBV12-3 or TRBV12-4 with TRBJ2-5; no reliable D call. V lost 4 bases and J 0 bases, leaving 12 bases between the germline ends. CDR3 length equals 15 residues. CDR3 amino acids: CASSSLWQNQETQYF. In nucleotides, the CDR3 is TGTGCCAGCAGTTCCCTGTGGCAAAACCAAGAGACCCAGTACTTC.

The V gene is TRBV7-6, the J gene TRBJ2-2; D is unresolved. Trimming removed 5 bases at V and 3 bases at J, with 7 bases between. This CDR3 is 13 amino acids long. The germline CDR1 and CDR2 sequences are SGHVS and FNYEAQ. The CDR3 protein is CASSAQYTGELFF. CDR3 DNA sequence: TGTGCCAGCAGCGCTCAGTACACCGGGGAGCTGTTTTTT.

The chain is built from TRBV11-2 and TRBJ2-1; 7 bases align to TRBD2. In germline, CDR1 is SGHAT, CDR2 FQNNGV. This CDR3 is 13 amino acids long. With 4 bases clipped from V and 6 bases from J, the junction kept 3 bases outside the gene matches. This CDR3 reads CASSSGLLNEQFF. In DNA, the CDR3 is TGTGCCAGCAGCTCGGGACTACTCAATGAGCAGTTCTTC.

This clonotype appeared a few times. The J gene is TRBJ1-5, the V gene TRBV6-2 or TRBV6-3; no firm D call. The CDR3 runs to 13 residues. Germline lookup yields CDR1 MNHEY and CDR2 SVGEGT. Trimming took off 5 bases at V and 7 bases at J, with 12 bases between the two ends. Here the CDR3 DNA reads TGTGCCAGCAGTCAACCCGGATGGCAGCCCCAGCATTTT. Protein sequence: CASSQPGWQPQHF.

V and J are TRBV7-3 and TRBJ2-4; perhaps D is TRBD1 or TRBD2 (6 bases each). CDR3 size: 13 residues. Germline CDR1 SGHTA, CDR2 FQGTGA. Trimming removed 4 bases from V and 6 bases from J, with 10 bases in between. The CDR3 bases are TGTGCCAGCAGCTCGGAGGGGGGAAACATTCAGTACTTC. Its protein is CASSSEGGNIQYF.

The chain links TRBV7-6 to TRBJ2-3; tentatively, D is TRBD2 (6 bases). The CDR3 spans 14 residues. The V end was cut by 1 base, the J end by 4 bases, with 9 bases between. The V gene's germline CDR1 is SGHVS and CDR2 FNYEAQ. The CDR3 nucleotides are TGTGCCAGCAGCTTAGATTGGGGGGCAGATACGCAGTATTTT. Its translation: CASSLDWGADTQYF.

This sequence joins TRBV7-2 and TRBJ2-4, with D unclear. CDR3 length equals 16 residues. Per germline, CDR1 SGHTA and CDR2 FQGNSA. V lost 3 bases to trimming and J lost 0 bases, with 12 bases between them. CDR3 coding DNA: TGTGCCAGCAGCTTGGTGTCCCAGATAGCCAAAAACATTCAGTACTTC. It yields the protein CASSLVSQIAKNIQYF.

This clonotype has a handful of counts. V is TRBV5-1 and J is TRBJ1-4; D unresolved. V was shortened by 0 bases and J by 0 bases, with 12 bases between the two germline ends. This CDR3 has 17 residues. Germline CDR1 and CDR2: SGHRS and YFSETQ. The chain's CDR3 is CASSLGMKVATNEKLFF. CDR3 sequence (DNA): TGCGCCAGCAGCTTGGGAATGAAAGTTGCAACTAATGAAAAACTGTTTTTT.

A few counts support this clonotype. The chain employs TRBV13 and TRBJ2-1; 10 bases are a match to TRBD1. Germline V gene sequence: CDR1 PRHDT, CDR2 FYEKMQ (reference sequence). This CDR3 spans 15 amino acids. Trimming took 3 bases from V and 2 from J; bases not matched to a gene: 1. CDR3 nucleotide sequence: TGTGCCAGCAGCTTGACAGGGGGCACCTACAATGAGCAGTTCTTC. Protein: CASSLTGGTYNEQFF.

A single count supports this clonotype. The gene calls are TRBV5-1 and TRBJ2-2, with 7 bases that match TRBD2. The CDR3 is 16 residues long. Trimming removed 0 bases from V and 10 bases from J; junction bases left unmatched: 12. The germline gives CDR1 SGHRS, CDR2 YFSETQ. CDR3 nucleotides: TGCGCCAGCAGCTTGGCCACGGGGGGAATGGACGTGGAGCTGTTTTTT. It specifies CASSLATGGMDVELFF.

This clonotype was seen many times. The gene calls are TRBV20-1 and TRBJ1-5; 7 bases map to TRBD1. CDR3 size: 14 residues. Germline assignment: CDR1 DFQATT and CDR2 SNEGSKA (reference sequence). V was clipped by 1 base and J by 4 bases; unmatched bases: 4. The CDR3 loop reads CSARVPRGNQPQHF. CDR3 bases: TGCAGTGCTAGAGTCCCCAGGGGGAATCAGCCCCAGCATTTT.

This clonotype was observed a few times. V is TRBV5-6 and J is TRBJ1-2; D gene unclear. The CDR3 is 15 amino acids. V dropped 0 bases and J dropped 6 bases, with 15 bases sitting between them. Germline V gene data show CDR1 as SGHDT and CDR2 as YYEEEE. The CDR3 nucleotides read TGTGCCAGCAGCTTGGCCGCCGGAGGGATCCATGGCTACACCTTC. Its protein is CASSLAAGGIHGYTF.